One sample yielded the 18 T cell receptor beta chains listed below, sequenced in a study of technical replicates of blood from a few donors. Clones were sequenced by immunoSEQ multiplex PCR, and TCRdb holds only the in-frame ones, with some missing. The sample carries about 64,000 clones, 65% to 90% recorded once. The sample was PBMCs. The source is a human donor in good health. Some clones in this sample may be carry-over from other donors' samples.

The V and J genes are TRBV7-6 and TRBJ2-5; 8 bases fit TRBD1. V was pared by 1 base and J by 5 bases, with 6 bases of the junction left unmatched. Per germline, CDR1 SGHVS and CDR2 FNYEAQ. The CDR3 runs 15 residues. The chain's CDR3 is CASSLGPDRGETQYF. CDR3 bases: TGTGCCAGCAGCTTAGGCCCCGACAGGGGTGAGACCCAGTACTTC.

This clone has only a few counts. The chain couples TRBV4-1 to TRBJ1-4; 8 nucleotides match TRBD1. Germline lookup yields CDR1 MGHRA and CDR2 YSYEKL. V trimming: 0 bases; J trimming: 4 bases; junction bases outside the gene matches: 1. CDR3 length equals 15 residues. CDR3 region: CASSQEGQGNEKLFF. The CDR3 DNA sequence: TGCGCCAGCAGCCAAGAAGGACAGGGTAATGAAAAACTGTTTTTT.

This chain joins TRBV18 and TRBJ1-4; the D gene is possibly TRBD1 (5 bases). V was cut by 1 base and J by 6 bases, with 9 bases left in between. The CDR3 is 14 residues long. CDR1 is KGHSH, CDR2 LQKENI, per germline. CDR3 loop: CASSPRQLDEKLFF. CDR3 DNA: TGTGCCAGCTCACCACGACAGTTAGATGAAAAACTGTTTTTT.

Points on this clone: One junction end disagrees with the germline gene, perhaps due to a read error. V usage is TRBV4-3 and J usage is TRBJ2-7; possible D gene TRBD1, 5 bases. Germline lookup yields CDR1 LGHNA and CDR2 YSLEER. The CDR3 runs 13 residues. The CDR3 sequence is CASSQGVGATHHF. In DNA, the CDR3 is TGCGCCAGCAGCCAAGGGGTTGGGGCTACGCATCACTTC.

V is TRBV7-8 and J is TRBJ2-1; TRBD2 agrees at 8 bases. V lost 5 bases to trimming and J lost 0 bases; unmatched junction nucleotides: 12. The germline gives CDR1 SGHVS, CDR2 FQNEAQ. The CDR3 is 18 residues long. The CDR3 loop is CASSRGELADSSYNEQFF. The CDR3 region has the DNA TGTGCCAGCAGCCGAGGGGAACTAGCGGATAGCTCCTACAATGAGCAGTTCTTC.

The rearrangement links TRBV5-5 to TRBJ2-7, with TRBD2 matching over 8 bases. The CDR3 sequence is 14 residues long. Germline CDR1 is SGHKS and CDR2 is YYEKEE (reference sequence). V lost 0 bases and J lost 7; bases outside the gene matches: 6. CDR3: CASSLEAGAREQYF. The CDR3 region has the DNA TGTGCCAGCAGCTTGGAAGCGGGAGCAAGGGAGCAGTACTTC. The full variable domain, in which reference TRBV5-5 and TRBJ2-7 provide the parts outside the CDR3, is DAGVTQSPTHLIKTRGQQVTLRCSPISGHKSVSWYQQVLGQGPQFIFQYYEKEERGRGNFPDRFSARQFPNYSSELNVNALLLGDSALYLCASSLEAGAREQYFGPGTRLTVT.

This clone was detected only once. The chain links TRBV19 to TRBJ2-1; 8 bases agree with TRBD1. From germline, CDR1 is LNHDA and CDR2 SQIVND (reference sequence). V shed 3 bases and J 8 bases; nucleotides not matched to a gene: 9. The CDR3 runs 15 residues. In nucleotides, the CDR3 is TGTGCCAGTAGTATGGCCGGGACAGGCTCGGATGAGCAGTTCTTC. Translation: CASSMAGTGSDEQFF. Full variable domain (remainder filled in from reference TRBV19 and TRBJ2-1): DGGITQSPKYLFRKEGQNVTLSCEQNLNHDAMYWYRQDPGQGLRLIYYSQIVNDFQKGDIAEGYSVSREKKESFPLTVTSAQKNPTAFYLCASSMAGTGSDEQFFGPGTRLTVL.

This clone was detected once. The V and J genes are TRBV5-4 and TRBJ1-3, with D unresolved. The CDR3 covers 16 residues. Trimming pared 1 base from V and 3 bases from J, leaving 14 bases between. Looked up from germline, CDR1 is SGHNT and CDR2 is YYREEE (reference sequence). The CDR3 reads CASSLMGRVFGNTIYF. CDR3 in DNA: TGTGCCAGCAGCTTGATGGGCAGAGTCTTTGGAAACACCATATATTTT.

V and J are TRBV7-3 and TRBJ2-7; 9 bases agree with TRBD1. V was pared by 5 bases and J by 1 base, with 12 bases of the junction left unmatched. Per germline, CDR1 SGHTA and CDR2 FQGTGA. This CDR3 comprises 17 residues. The CDR3 protein is CASSAGSGGQGSYEQYF. CDR3 coding DNA: TGTGCCAGCAGCGCCGGGAGTGGGGGACAGGGATCCTACGAGCAGTACTTC.

The chain carries TRBV5-1 and TRBJ2-5; D uncertain. CDR3 size: 15 residues. In germline, CDR1 is SGHRS, CDR2 YFSETQ. V lost 4 bases, J lost 0 bases, and 13 bases lay in between. This CDR3 reads CASSVERGYQETQYF. In DNA, the CDR3 is TGCGCCAGCAGCGTAGAACGTGGTTACCAAGAGACCCAGTACTTC. The full variable domain, completed using reference TRBV5-1 and TRBJ2-5, is KAGVTQTPRYLIKTRGQQVTLSCSPISGHRSVSWYQQTPGQGLQFLFEYFSETQRNKGNFPGRFSGRQFSNSRSEMNVSTLELGDSALYLCASSVERGYQETQYFGPGTRLLVL.

The rearrangement links TRBV4-1 to TRBJ2-2; 7 bases align to TRBD1. The V gene end was trimmed by 7 bases and the J gene end by 4 bases; junction bases not matched to a gene: 6. Germline loops: CDR1 MGHRA, CDR2 YSYEKL. The CDR3 length is 14 residues. The CDR3 region has the DNA TGCGCCAGCACAGGGACAGTAAGCACCGGGGAGCTGTTTTTT. It translates to CASTGTVSTGELFF.

This clone was recorded a few times. The V and J genes are TRBV5-1 and TRBJ2-3, with D perhaps matching TRBD2 (6 bases). V was shortened by 0 bases and J by 3 bases, with 17 bases between the two germline ends. The CDR3 extends over 17 amino acids. Per the germline V gene, CDR1 is SGHRS and CDR2 is YFSETQ. The CDR3 here is CASSLGGPSVGTDTQYF. CDR3 DNA: TGCGCCAGCAGCTTGGGGGGACCTAGCGTAGGTACAGATACGCAGTATTTT.

The chain recombines TRBV28 with TRBJ2-7, with D tentatively TRBD2 (6 bases). Germline values: CDR1 MDHEN, CDR2 SYDVKM. The V end lost 6 bases, the J end lost 7 bases, and 19 bases lay between the germline ends. This CDR3 has 14 amino acids. The CDR3 reads CASSPPWGDGEQYF. The CDR3 bases are TGTGCCAGCAGCCCTCCTTGGGGGGACGGGGAGCAGTACTTC. Using reference TRBV28 and TRBJ2-7 for the parts outside the CDR3, the full variable domain is DVKVTQSSRYLVKRTGEKVFLECVQDMDHENMFWYRQDPGLGLRLIYFSYDVKMKEKGDIPEGYSVSREKKERFSLILESASTNQTSMYLCASSPPWGDGEQYFGPGTRLTVT.

The chain combines TRBV13 with TRBJ1-5; TRBD1 matches 8 bases. Per germline, CDR1 PRHDT and CDR2 FYEKMQ (reference sequence). The CDR3 has 14 amino acids. With V trimmed by 5 bases and J by 3 bases, 3 bases remained unmatched. This CDR3 reads CASSDRGSNQPQHF. CDR3 bases: TGTGCCAGCAGCGACAGGGGATCCAATCAGCCCCAGCATTTT.

The chain recombines TRBV6-5 with TRBJ2-7, with 7 nucleotides matching TRBD1. The CDR3 extends over 14 amino acids. With V trimmed by 6 bases and J by 0 bases, 5 bases remained unmatched. CDR1 MNHEY and CDR2 SVGAGI come from the germline V gene. Written as DNA, the CDR3 is TGTGCCAGCAGAAGGGGGCGGGTCTCCTACGAGCAGTACTTC. Translating it yields CASRRGRVSYEQYF.

The chain is built from TRBV6-5 and TRBJ1-1; no clear D gene. Trimming cost V 6 bases and J 4 bases, with 12 bases left between them. Germline values: CDR1 MNHEY, CDR2 SVGAGI. This CDR3 comprises 13 residues. The CDR3: CASRNAGGTEAFF. In DNA, the CDR3 is TGTGCCAGCAGAAACGCCGGAGGCACTGAAGCTTTCTTT.

This chain connects TRBV2 to TRBJ2-2; 10 bases align to TRBD2. Germline assignment: CDR1 SNHLY and CDR2 FYNNEI. V was pared by 6 bases and J by 5 bases, with 9 bases of the junction left unmatched. The CDR3 totals 16 residues. This CDR3 reads CASRVGLAVGTGELFF. The DNA for the CDR3 is TGTGCCAGCAGGGTCGGACTAGCGGTGGGAACCGGGGAGCTGTTTTTT. Supplemented by reference TRBV2 and TRBJ2-2, the full variable domain reads EPEVTQTPSHQVTQMGQEVILRCVPISNHLYFYWYRQILGQKVEFLVSFYNNEISEKSEIFDDQFSVERPDGSNFTLKIRSTKLEDSAMYFCASRVGLAVGTGELFFGEGSRLTVL.

V gene TRBV30 combines with J gene TRBJ1-1, with 9 bases identical to TRBD1. The ends lost 0 bases at V and 0 bases at J; junction bases unmatched: 5. The V gene's germline CDR1 is GTSNPN and CDR2 SVGIG (reference sequence). The CDR3 sequence is 16 residues long. DNA for the CDR3: TGTGCCTGGAGTGTACAGGGGGCAGTTATGAACACTGAAGCTTTCTTT. Its protein product is CAWSVQGAVMNTEAFF. The entire variable domain, with the rest obtained from reference TRBV30 and TRBJ1-1, is as follows: SQTIHQWPATLVQPVGSPLSLECTVEGTSNPNLYWYRQAAGRGLQLLFYSVGIGQISSEVPQNLSASRPQDRQFILSSKKLLLSDSGFYLCAWSVQGAVMNTEAFFGQGTRLTVV.